This paragraph reports one TCR beta chain. Its antigen is as yet unknown. Only in-frame clones appear in the TCRdb table, and some are missing; sequencing was by immunoSEQ multiplex PCR. The data contain 25,000 to 35,000 clones, 90% of them singletons. The data derive from a study of a mutant IDH1 vaccine in newly diagnosed glioma. Study in general: Patients' prior therapy spanned radiotherapy, temozolomide, or both; most underwent both. General study results and limits: Patients showed vaccine-induced immune responses at a rate of 80% to 95%. Pseudoprogression apparently tracked independently of changes in top peripheral T cell clonotypes.

This sample's time point: week 11, during vaccination. Mutant IDH1 20-mer peptide, at 300 ug, made up each vaccine dose, with topical imiquimod. The study enrolled donors with new WHO grade 3 or 4 IDH1-mutant, ATRX-lost astrocytomas. The sequencing used PBMCs, collected from a glioma patient whose treatment included an IDH1 peptide vaccine. The clonotype originates from a man between 18 and 29 years old with glioma.

CDR3 loop: CASSQGEHQKNTEAFF. CDR3 bases: TGCGCCAGCAGCCAAGGGGAACATCAAAAGAACACTGAAGCTTTCTTT. The chain employs TRBV4-1 and TRBJ1-1; D unresolved. This CDR3 is built from 16 residues. The V gene's germline CDR1 is MGHRA and CDR2 YSYEKL. Trimming stripped 1 base from V and 1 base from J, with 13 bases between.